These T cell receptor beta chains were read from a single sample in a study of beta chain features in type 1 diabetes. Method: immunoSEQ multiplex PCR; TCRdb's copy keeps in-frame clones and lacks some. The profile covers around 250,000 clones, with roughly an eighth appearing a single time and around 0.03% taken by the ten largest. The sequencing input was naive CD4+ T cells from blood. The source is a woman aged 40 to 50 in good health. The CDR3 runs from the conserved cysteine through the conserved F or W. A D gene is named only where the DNA matches it firmly. Clone size is shown for a subset of rows, as once, few, many or a class of expanded clone.

CDR3: CASSGGGEYGYTF
DNA: TGTGCCAGCAGCGGGGGAGGGGAGTATGGCTACACCTTC
size: .
D: .
V: TRBV9
J: TRBJ1-2

CDR3: CASSPRQDQETQYF
DNA: TGTGCCAGCTCACCACGGCAAGACCAAGAGACCCAGTACTTC
size: few
D: .
V: TRBV18
J: TRBJ2-5

CDR3: CASSSRENTEAFF
DNA: TGCGCCAGCAGCTCCAGGGAGAACACTGAAGCTTTCTTT
size: .
D: .
V: TRBV5-1
J: TRBJ1-1

CDR3: CASSLFRQGFLNEQFF
DNA: TGTGCCAGCAGCCTTTTCCGACAGGGTTTTCTTAATGAGCAGTTCTTC
size: .
D: TRBD1
V: TRBV4-2
J: TRBJ2-1

CDR3: CARGGGGGISYEQYF
DNA: TGTGCCCGGGGAGGGGGGGGCGGTATTTCCTACGAGCAGTACTTC
size: .
D: .
V: TRBV6-1
J: TRBJ2-7

CDR3: CATGGLPNTEAFF
DNA: TGTGCCACCGGGGGACTGCCGAACACTGAAGCTTTCTTT
size: .
D: .
V: TRBV6-7
J: TRBJ1-1

CDR3: CASSQALQGTGELFF
DNA: TGTGCCAGCAGCCAAGCCTTACAGGGCACCGGGGAGCTGTTTTTT
size: few
D: .
V: TRBV14
J: TRBJ2-2

CDR3: CASRTGLAGDNEQFF
DNA: TGTGCCAGCAGGACCGGACTAGCGGGGGATAACGAGCAGTTCTTC
size: .
D: TRBD2
V: TRBV6-1
J: TRBJ2-1

CDR3: CASSPGQKETQYF
DNA: TGTGCCAGCTCACCAGGGCAAAAAGAGACCCAGTACTTC
size: .
D: .
V: TRBV18
J: TRBJ2-5

CDR3: CAISGGDRGSEAFF
DNA: TGTGCCATCAGTGGAGGGGACAGGGGCAGTGAAGCTTTCTTT
size: few
D: TRBD1
V: TRBV10-3
J: TRBJ1-1

CDR3: CASSHPDREHYGYTF
DNA: TGCGCCAGCAGCCACCCGGACAGAGAACACTATGGCTACACCTTC
size: .
D: .
V: TRBV4-1
J: TRBJ1-2

CDR3: CASSSQGVSGANVLTF
DNA: TGCGCCAGCAGCTCCCAAGGGGTCTCTGGGGCCAACGTCCTGACTTTC
size: .
D: .
V: TRBV5-1
J: TRBJ2-6

CDR3: CASRSRDRDYNEQFF
DNA: TGTGCCAGCAGGAGCCGGGACAGAGATTACAATGAGCAGTTCTTC
size: few
D: TRBD1
V: TRBV6-5
J: TRBJ2-1

CDR3: CASSLDRGSPETQYF
DNA: TGTGCCAGTAGCTTGGATAGAGGCTCGCCGGAGACCCAGTACTTC
size: .
D: .
V: TRBV19
J: TRBJ2-5

CDR3: CASSPDGRGNTEAFF
DNA: TGTGCCAGCAGCCCAGACGGACGGGGGAACACTGAAGCTTTCTTT
size: .
D: .
V: TRBV13
J: TRBJ1-1

CDR3: CASSTLNRVVEAFF
DNA: TGTGCCAGCAGTACCCTCAACAGGGTTGTGGAAGCTTTCTTT
size: .
D: .
V: TRBV28
J: TRBJ1-1

CDR3: CASSDDRGNTGELFF
DNA: TGTGCCAGCAGCGATGACAGGGGGAACACCGGGGAGCTGTTTTTT
size: few
D: TRBD1
V: TRBV7-9
J: TRBJ2-2

CDR3: CASSYGAGGSTDTQYF
DNA: TGTGCCAGCAGTTACGGAGCGGGGGGGAGCACAGATACGCAGTATTTT
size: few
D: TRBD2
V: TRBV6-5
J: TRBJ2-3

CDR3: CASSLAGDNKETQYF
DNA: TGTGCCAGCAGCTTAGCAGGGGATAACAAAGAGACCCAGTACTTC
size: .
D: .
V: TRBV7-2
J: TRBJ2-5

CDR3: CAINGGSGYSYNEQFF
DNA: TGTGCCATCAACGGCGGTAGCGGGTACTCCTACAATGAGCAGTTCTTC
size: few
D: TRBD2
V: TRBV10-3
J: TRBJ2-1

CDR3: CASSSGGLQDYSNQPQHF
DNA: TGCGCCAGCAGCTCGGGAGGGCTGCAGGACTATAGCAATCAGCCCCAGCATTTT
size: .
D: .
V: TRBV4-1
J: TRBJ1-5

CDR3: CASSFGTGGGYTF
DNA: TGTGCCAGCAGCTTCGGGACAGGGGGTGGCTACACCTTC
size: .
D: TRBD1
V: TRBV9
J: TRBJ1-2

CDR3: CASSERGTGELFF
DNA: TGTGCCAGCAGTGAACGGGGGACCGGGGAGCTGTTTTTT
size: .
D: .
V: TRBV2
J: TRBJ2-2